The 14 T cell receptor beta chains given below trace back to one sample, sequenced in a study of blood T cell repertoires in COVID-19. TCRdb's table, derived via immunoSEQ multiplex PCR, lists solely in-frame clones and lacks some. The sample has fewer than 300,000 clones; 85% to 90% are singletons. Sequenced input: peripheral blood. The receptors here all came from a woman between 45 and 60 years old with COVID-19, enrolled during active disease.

In DNA form, the CDR3 reads TGTGCCAGTCAACGGGACAGGGGAAATCAGCCCCAGCATTTT. Protein: CASQRDRGNQPQHF. V usage is TRBV19 and J usage is TRBJ1-5, with 10 bases identical to TRBD1. V was pared by 8 bases and J by 4 bases, with 5 bases of the junction left unmatched. The V gene's germline CDR1 is LNHDA and CDR2 SQIVND (reference sequence). CDR3 length: 14 amino acids.

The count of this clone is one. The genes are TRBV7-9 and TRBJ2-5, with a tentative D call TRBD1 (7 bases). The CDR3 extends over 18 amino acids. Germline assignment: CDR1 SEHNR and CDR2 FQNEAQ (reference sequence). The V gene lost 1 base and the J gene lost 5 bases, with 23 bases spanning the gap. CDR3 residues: CASSLVTNPGAGGETQYF. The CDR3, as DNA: TGTGCCAGCAGCTTAGTTACAAACCCGGGGGCAGGGGGGGAGACCCAGTACTTC.

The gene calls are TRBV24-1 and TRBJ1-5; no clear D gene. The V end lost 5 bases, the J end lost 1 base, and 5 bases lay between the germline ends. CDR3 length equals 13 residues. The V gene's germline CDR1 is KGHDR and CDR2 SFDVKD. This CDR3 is CATSGGSNQPQHF. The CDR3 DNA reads TGTGCCACCAGTGGCGGCAGCAATCAGCCCCAGCATTTT.

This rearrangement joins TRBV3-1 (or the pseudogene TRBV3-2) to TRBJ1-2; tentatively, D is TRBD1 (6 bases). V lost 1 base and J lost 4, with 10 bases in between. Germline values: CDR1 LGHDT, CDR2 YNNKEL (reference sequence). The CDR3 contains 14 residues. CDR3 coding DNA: TGTGCCAGCAGCCAAGTTTGGGGGCCCTATGGCTACACCTTC. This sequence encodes CASSQVWGPYGYTF.

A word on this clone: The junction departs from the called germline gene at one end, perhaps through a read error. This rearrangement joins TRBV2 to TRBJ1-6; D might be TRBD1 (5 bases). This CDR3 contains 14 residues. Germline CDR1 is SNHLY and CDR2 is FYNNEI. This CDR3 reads CASNEDSYNSPLHF. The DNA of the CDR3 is TGTGCCAGCAATGAAGACAGTTATAATTCACCCCTCCACTTT.

CDR3 protein: CASSDWEAKNIQYF. The CDR3 region has the DNA TGTGCCAGCAGTGATTGGGAGGCCAAAAACATTCAGTACTTC. This chain uses TRBV2 with TRBJ2-4, with D perhaps matching TRBD2 (5 bases). The CDR3 totals 14 residues. Trimming left V 3 bases short and J 1 base short, with 7 bases between. Germline CDR1 is SNHLY and CDR2 is FYNNEI.

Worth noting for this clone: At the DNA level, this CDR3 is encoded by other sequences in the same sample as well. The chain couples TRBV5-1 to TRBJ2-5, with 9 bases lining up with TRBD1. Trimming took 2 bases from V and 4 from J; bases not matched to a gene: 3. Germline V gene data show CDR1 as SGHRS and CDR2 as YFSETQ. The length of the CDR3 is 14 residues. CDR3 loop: CASSLTGGGETQYF. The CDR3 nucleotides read TGCGCCAGCAGCTTAACAGGGGGCGGAGAGACCCAGTACTTC.

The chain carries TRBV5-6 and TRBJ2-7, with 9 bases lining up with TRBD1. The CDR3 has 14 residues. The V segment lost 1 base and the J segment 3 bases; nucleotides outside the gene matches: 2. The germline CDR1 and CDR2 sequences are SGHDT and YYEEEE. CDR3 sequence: CASSLTGGGYEQYF. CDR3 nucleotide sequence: TGTGCCAGCAGCTTGACAGGGGGCGGCTACGAGCAGTACTTC.

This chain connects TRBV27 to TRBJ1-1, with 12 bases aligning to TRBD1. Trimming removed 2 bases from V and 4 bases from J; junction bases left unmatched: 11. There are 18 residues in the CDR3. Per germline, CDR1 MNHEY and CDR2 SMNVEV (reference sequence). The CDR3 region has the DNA TGTGCCAGCAGTTTAGCGGGACAGGGGGCGCTCTTTGGCACTGAAGCTTTCTTT. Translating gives CASSLAGQGALFGTEAFF.

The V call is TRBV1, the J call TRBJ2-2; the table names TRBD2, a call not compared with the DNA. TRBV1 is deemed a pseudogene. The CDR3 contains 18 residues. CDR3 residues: CTSSVGTSGRKNTGELFF. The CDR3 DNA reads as TGCACCAGCAGCGTCGGGACTAGCGGGAGGAAGAACACCGGGGAGCTGTTTTTT.

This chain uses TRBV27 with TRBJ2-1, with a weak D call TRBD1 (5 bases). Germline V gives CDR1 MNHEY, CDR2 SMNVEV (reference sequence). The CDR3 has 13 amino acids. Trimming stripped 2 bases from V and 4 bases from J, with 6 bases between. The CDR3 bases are TGTGCCAGCAGTTTAACAGGTTACAATGAGCAGTTCTTC. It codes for CASSLTGYNEQFF.

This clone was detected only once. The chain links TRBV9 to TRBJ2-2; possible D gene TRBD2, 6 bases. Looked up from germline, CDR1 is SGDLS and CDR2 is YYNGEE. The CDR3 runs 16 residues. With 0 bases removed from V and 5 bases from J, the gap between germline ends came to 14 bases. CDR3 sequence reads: CASSVATGAVTGELFF. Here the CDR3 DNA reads TGTGCCAGCAGCGTAGCGACGGGAGCGGTTACCGGGGAGCTGTTTTTT.

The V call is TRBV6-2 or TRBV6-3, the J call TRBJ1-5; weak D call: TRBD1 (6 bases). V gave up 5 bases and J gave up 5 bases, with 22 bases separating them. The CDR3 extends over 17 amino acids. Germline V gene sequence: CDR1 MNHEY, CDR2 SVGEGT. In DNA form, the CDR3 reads TGTGCCAGCAGTCTCGACCCGGGGACAAGACGGGATCAGCCCCAGCATTTT. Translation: CASSLDPGTRRDQPQHF.

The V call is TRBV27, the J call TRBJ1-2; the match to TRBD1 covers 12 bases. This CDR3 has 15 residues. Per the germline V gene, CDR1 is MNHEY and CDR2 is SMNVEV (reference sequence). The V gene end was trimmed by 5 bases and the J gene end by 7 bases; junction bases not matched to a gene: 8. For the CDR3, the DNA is TGTGCCAGCAGTCCCGCGGGACAGGGGGCGCCTGGCTACACCTTC. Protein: CASSPAGQGAPGYTF.